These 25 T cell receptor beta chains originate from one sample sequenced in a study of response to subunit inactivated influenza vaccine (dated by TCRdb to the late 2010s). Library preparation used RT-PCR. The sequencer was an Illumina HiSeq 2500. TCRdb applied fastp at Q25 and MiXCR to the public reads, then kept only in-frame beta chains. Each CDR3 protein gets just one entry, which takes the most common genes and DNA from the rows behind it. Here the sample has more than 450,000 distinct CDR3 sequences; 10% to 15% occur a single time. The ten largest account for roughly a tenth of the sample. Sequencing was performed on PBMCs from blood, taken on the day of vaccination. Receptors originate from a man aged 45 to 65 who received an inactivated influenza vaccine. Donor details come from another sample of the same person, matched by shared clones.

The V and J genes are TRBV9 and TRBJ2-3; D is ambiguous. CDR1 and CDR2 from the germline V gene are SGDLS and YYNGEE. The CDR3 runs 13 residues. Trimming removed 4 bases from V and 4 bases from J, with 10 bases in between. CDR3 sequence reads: CASSPVLADTQYF. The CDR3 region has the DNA TGTGCCAGCAGCCCGGTTTTAGCAGATACGCAGTATTTT.

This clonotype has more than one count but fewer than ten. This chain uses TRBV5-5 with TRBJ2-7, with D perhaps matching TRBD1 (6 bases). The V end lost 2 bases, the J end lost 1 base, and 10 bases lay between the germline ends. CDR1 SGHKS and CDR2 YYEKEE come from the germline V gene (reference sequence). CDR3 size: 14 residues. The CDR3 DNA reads TGTGCCAGCAGCTTAGTGGGGGCGTCCTACGAGCAGTACTTC. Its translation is CASSLVGASYEQYF. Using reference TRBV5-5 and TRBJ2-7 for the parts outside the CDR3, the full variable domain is DAGVTQSPTHLIKTRGQQVTLRCSPISGHKSVSWYQQVLGQGPQFIFQYYEKEERGRGNFPDRFSARQFPNYSSELNVNALLLGDSALYLCASSLVGASYEQYFGPGTRLTVT.

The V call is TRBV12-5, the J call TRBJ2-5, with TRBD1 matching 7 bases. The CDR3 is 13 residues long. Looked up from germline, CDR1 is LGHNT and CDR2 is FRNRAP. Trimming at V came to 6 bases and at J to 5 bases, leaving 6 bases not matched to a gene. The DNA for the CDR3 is TGTGCTAGTGGCCTAGGGGGCTCGGAGACCCAGTACTTC. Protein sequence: CASGLGGSETQYF.

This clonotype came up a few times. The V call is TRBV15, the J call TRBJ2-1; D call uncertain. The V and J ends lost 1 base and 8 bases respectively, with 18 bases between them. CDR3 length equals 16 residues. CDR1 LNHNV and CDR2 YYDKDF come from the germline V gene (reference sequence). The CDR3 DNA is TGTGCCACCAGCAGAGTATTAGCCGTTGGGATTGATGAGCAGTTCTTC. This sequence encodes CATSRVLAVGIDEQFF.

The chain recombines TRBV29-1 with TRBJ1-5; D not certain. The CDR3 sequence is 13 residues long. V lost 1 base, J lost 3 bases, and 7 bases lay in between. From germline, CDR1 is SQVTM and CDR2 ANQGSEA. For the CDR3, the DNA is TGCAGCGTTGAAGTAGAGCTCAATCAGCCCCAGCATTTT. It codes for CSVEVELNQPQHF.

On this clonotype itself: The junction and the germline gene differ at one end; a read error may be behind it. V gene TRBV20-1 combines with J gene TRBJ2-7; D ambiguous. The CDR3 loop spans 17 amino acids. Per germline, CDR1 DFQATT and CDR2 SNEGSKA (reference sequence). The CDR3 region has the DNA TGCTGTGCGCTAGAGATGGGTCTTCAGAAGGTATTCCACGAGCAGTACTTC. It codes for CCALEMGLQKVFHEQYF.

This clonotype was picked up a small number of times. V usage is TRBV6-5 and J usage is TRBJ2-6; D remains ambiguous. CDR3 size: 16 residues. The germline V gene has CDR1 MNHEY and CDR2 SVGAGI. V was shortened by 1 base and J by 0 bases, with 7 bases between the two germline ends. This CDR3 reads CASSYLGDSGANVLTF. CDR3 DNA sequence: TGTGCCAGCAGTTACTTAGGTGACTCTGGGGCCAACGTCCTGACTTTC.

The CDR3 sequence: CSARPTAAGYNEQFF. In DNA, the CDR3 is TGCAGTGCTAGACCGACAGCAGCGGGGTACAATGAGCAGTTCTTC. The J gene is TRBJ2-1, the V gene TRBV20-1; TRBD2 aligns across 7 bases. The CDR3 is made up of 15 amino acids. V was pared by 2 bases and J by 4 bases, with 8 bases of the junction left unmatched. Germline values: CDR1 DFQATT, CDR2 SNEGSKA (reference sequence).

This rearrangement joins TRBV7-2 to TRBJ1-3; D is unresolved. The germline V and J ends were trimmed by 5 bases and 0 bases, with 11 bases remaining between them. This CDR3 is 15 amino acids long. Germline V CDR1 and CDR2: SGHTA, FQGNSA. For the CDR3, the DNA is TGTGCCAGCAGCCTAGACCTCCTCTCTGGAAACACCATATATTTT. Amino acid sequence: CASSLDLLSGNTIYF.

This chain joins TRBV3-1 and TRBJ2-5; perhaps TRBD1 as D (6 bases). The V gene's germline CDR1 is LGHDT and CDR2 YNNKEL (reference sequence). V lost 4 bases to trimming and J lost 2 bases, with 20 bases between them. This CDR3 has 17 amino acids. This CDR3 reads CASSPTWGTNQQETQYF. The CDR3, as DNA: TGTGCCAGCAGCCCCACGTGGGGGACAAACCAACAAGAGACCCAGTACTTC.

The DNA of the CDR3 is TGTGCCACCAGCAGAGAATCAGTCTCTAGCACAGATACGCAGTATTTT. Translation: CATSRESVSSTDTQYF. The V gene is TRBV15, the J gene TRBJ2-3; no clear D gene. The length of the CDR3 is 16 residues. The germline gives CDR1 LNHNV, CDR2 YYDKDF (reference sequence). Trimming pared 0 bases from V and 0 bases from J, leaving 10 bases between.

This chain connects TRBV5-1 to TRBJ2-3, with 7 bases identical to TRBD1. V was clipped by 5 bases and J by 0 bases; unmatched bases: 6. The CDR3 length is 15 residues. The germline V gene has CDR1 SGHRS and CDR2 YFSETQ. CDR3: CASRQGQGSTDTQYF. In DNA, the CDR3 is TGCGCCAGCAGACAGGGGCAGGGGAGCACAGATACGCAGTATTTT.

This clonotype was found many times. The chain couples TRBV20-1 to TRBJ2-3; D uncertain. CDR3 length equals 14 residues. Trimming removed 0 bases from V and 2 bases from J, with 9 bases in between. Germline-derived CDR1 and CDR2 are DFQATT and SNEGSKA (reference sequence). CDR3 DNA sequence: TGCAGTGCTAGAGATTCCAGAGTCACAGATACGCAGTATTTT. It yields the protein CSARDSRVTDTQYF.

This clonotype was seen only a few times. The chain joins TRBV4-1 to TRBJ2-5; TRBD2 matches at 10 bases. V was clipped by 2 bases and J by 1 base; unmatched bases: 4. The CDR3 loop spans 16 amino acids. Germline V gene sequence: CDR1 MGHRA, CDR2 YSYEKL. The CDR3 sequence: CASSQLLAGAQETQYF. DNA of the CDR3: TGCGCCAGCAGCCAATTGCTAGCGGGGGCCCAAGAGACCCAGTACTTC.

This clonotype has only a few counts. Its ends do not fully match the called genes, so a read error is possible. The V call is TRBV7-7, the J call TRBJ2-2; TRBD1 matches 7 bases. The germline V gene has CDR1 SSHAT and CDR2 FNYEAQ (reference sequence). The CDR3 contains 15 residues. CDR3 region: CASSLGTDGAGELFF. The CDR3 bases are TGTGCTAGCAGCTTGGGGACAGATGGGGCCGGGGAGCTGTTTTTT.

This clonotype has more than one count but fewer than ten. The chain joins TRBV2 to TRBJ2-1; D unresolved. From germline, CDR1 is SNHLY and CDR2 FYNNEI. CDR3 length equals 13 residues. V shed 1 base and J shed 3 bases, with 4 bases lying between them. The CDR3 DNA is TGTGCCAGCAGTGAAGTTGTCTACAATGAGCAGTTCTTC. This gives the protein CASSEVVYNEQFF.

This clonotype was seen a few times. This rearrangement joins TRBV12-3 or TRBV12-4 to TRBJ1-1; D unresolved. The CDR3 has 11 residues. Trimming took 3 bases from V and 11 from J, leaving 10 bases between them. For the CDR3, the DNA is TGTGCCAGCAGTTTTTCCTACGAGGCTTTCTTT. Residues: CASSFSYEAFF.

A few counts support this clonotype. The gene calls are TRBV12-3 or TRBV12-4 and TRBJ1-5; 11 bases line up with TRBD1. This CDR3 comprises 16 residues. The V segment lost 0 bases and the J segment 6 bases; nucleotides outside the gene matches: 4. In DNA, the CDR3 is TGTGCCAGCAGTTTAGCGAGGACAGGGGGCAGTCAGCCCCAGCATTTT. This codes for CASSLARTGGSQPQHF.

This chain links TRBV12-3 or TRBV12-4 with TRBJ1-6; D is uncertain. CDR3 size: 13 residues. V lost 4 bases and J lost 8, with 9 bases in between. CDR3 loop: CASSWATHSPLHF. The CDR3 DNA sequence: TGTGCCAGCAGTTGGGCGACTCATTCACCCCTCCACTTT.

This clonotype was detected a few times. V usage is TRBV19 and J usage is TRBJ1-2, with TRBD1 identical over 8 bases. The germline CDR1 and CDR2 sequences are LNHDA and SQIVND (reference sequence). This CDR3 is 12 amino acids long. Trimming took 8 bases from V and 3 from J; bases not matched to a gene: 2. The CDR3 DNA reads TGTGCCAGTCGGGGACAGGACTATGGCTACACCTTC. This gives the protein CASRGQDYGYTF.

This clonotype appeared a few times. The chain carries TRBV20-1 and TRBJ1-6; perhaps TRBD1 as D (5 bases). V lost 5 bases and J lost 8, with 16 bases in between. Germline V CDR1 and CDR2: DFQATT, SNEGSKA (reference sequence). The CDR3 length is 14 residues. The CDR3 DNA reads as TGCAGTGCTTTTCCTGGGGGTATCCATTCACCCCTCCACTTT. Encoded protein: CSAFPGGIHSPLHF.

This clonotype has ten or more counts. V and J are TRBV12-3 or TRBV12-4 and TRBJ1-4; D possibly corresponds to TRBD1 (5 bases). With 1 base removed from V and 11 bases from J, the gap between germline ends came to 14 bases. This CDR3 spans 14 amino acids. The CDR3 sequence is CASSLEGTFEKLFF. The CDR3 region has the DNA TGTGCCAGCAGTTTAGAGGGGACTTTCGAGAAACTGTTTTTT.

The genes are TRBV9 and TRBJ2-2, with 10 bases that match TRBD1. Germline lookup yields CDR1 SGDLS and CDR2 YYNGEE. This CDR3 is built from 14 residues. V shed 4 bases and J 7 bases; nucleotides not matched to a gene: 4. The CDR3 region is CASSPGQGIGELFF. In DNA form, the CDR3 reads TGTGCCAGCAGCCCGGGACAGGGGATCGGGGAGCTGTTTTTT.

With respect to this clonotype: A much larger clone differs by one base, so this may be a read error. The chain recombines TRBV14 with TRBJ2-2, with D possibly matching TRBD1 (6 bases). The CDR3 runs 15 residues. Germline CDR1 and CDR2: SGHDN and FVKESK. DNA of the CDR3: TGTCCCAGCAGCCTTCGGACAGCCAACACCGGGGAGCTGTTTTTT. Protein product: CPSSLRTANTGELFF.

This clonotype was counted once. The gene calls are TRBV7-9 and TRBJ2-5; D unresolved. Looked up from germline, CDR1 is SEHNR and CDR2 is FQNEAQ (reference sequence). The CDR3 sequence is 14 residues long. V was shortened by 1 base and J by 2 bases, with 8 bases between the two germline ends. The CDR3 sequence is CASSLDIRQETQYF. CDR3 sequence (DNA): TGTGCCAGCAGCTTAGATATCAGACAAGAGACCCAGTACTTC.